The source of this T cell receptor beta chain is a study of CD8+ T cells in alopecia areata. Reverse transcription of extracted RNA yielded cDNA, which provided the sequencing template. Method: immunoSEQ multiplex PCR; TCRdb's copy keeps in-frame clones and lacks some. The sample has about 200,000 clones; less than 65% are singletons. A note on this clone: The sample has other DNA sequences that encode this CDR3 too.

The treatment denotes: oral pan-JAK inhibitor, 5-10 mg twice daily. V was clipped by 2 bases and J by 3 bases, with 8 bases between them. The CDR3 loop spans 13 amino acids. Looked up from germline, CDR1 is MNHEY and CDR2 is SMNVEV (reference sequence). The sequenced sample was CD4+ T cells sorted from blood, obtained at week 4, from a patient treated with tofacitinib. The V and J genes are TRBV27 and TRBJ2-7; a weak D match, TRBD1 (5 bases). This clonotype was obtained from a human donor with alopecia areata. Here the CDR3 reads CASSLQGLYEQYF. CDR3 DNA: TGTGCCAGCAGTTTACAGGGCCTCTACGAGCAGTACTTC.